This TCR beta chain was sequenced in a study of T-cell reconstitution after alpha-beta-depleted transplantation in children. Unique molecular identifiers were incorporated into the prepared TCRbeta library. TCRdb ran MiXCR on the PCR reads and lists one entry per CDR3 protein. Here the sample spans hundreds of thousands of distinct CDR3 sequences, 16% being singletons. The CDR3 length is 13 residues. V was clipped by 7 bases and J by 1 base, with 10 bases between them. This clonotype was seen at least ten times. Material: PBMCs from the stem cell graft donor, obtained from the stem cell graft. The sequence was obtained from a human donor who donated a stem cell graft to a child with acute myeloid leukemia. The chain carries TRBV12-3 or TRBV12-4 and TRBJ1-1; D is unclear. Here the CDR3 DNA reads TGTGCCAGCAATCTAGGATGGAACACTGAAGCTTTCTTT. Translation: CASNLGWNTEAFF.